One sample yielded the 10 T cell receptor beta chains listed below, sequenced in a study of blood T cell repertoires in COVID-19. Using immunoSEQ multiplex PCR, the repertoire was profiled, and TCRdb retains in-frame clones only, with some absent. The sample gives around 230,000 clones, approximately 85% of which show up once; approximately 5% is in the top ten. Sequenced input: peripheral blood. The origin of the receptors is a man aged 50 to 60 with COVID-19, enrolled during active disease.

The sample holds a few counts of this clone. The rearrangement links TRBV4-1 to TRBJ1-3, with D uncertain. Germline CDR1 reads MGHRA; CDR2 reads YSYEKL. This CDR3 is 15 amino acids long. The V and J ends lost 0 bases and 4 bases respectively, with 10 bases between them. CDR3 loop: CASSQEAVTGNTIYF. CDR3 in DNA: TGCGCCAGCAGCCAAGAGGCGGTCACCGGAAACACCATATATTTT.

V usage is TRBV7-6 and J usage is TRBJ1-6; 8 bases are shared with TRBD1. This CDR3 is 14 amino acids long. The junction had 7 bases not matched to a gene; V was cut back by 5 bases and J by 10 bases. From germline, CDR1 is SGHVS and CDR2 FNYEAQ. The DNA for the CDR3 is TGTGCCAGCAGCCCAGGGACAGGAGACTCACCCCTCCACTTT. Translation: CASSPGTGDSPLHF.

V gene TRBV19 combines with J gene TRBJ2-1, with TRBD2 matching 9 bases. The ends lost 5 bases at V and 7 bases at J; junction bases unmatched: 3. CDR1 and CDR2 from the germline V gene are LNHDA and SQIVND (reference sequence). CDR3 length equals 13 residues. The chain's CDR3 is CASSPSGKNEQFF. DNA for the CDR3: TGTGCCAGTAGTCCTAGCGGGAAGAATGAGCAGTTCTTC. The complete variable domain, with remaining parts taken from reference TRBV19 and TRBJ2-1, reads DGGITQSPKYLFRKEGQNVTLSCEQNLNHDAMYWYRQDPGQGLRLIYYSQIVNDFQKGDIAEGYSVSREKKESFPLTVTSAQKNPTAFYLCASSPSGKNEQFFGPGTRLTVL.

This clone came up many times. The chain uses TRBV19 and TRBJ2-1, with D tentatively TRBD2 (5 bases). V was shortened by 2 bases and J by 4 bases, with 24 bases between the two germline ends. Germline CDR1 reads LNHDA; CDR2 reads SQIVND (reference sequence). The CDR3 length is 19 residues. Written as DNA, the CDR3 is TGTGCCAGTAGTATAAAATATTCGGCTCCCACTAGGGTTTACAATGAGCAGTTCTTC. It translates to CASSIKYSAPTRVYNEQFF. Full variable domain (outside the CDR3, taken from reference TRBV19 and TRBJ2-1): DGGITQSPKYLFRKEGQNVTLSCEQNLNHDAMYWYRQDPGQGLRLIYYSQIVNDFQKGDIAEGYSVSREKKESFPLTVTSAQKNPTAFYLCASSIKYSAPTRVYNEQFFGPGTRLTVL.

The chain couples TRBV25-1 to TRBJ2-1, with D uncertain. Germline values: CDR1 MGHDK, CDR2 SYGVNS. The germline V and J ends were trimmed by 0 bases and 7 bases, with 10 bases remaining between them. The CDR3 is 14 amino acids. The DNA for the CDR3 is TGTGCCAGCAGTGAATATATTCGAGCTAATGAGCAGTTCTTC. It translates to CASSEYIRANEQFF.

V and J are TRBV3-1 (or the pseudogene TRBV3-2) and TRBJ1-3; D remains unclear. This CDR3 contains 14 residues. The germline V and J ends were trimmed by 4 bases and 0 bases, with 7 bases remaining between them. From germline, CDR1 is LGHDT and CDR2 YNNKEL (reference sequence). CDR3 sequence: CASSPTDSGNTIYF. Here the CDR3 DNA reads TGTGCCAGCAGCCCAACAGACTCTGGAAACACCATATATTTT.

The genes are TRBV3-1 (or the pseudogene TRBV3-2) and TRBJ2-5; D uncertain. Germline assignment: CDR1 LGHDT and CDR2 YNNKEL (reference sequence). This CDR3 has 13 amino acids. The V and J ends lost 3 bases and 1 base respectively, with 6 bases between them. CDR3 amino acids: CASSQAIQETQYF. In nucleotides, the CDR3 is TGTGCCAGCAGCCAGGCAATCCAAGAGACCCAGTACTTC.

This chain connects TRBV7-2 to TRBJ1-1; TRBD1 aligns across 9 bases. Per the germline V gene, CDR1 is SGHTA and CDR2 is FQGNSA. Losses at the gene ends were 7 bases for V and 4 bases for J; bases not matched to a gene: 4. This CDR3 has 13 amino acids. The chain's CDR3 is CASKNRGPTEAFF. DNA of the CDR3: TGTGCCAGCAAAAACAGGGGGCCCACTGAAGCTTTCTTT.

The V gene is TRBV3-1 (or the pseudogene TRBV3-2), the J gene TRBJ2-7; weak D call: TRBD1 (5 bases). Germline-derived CDR1 and CDR2 are LGHDT and YNNKEL (reference sequence). The CDR3 extends over 15 amino acids. V was cut by 1 base and J by 2 bases, with 12 bases left in between. The chain's CDR3 is CASSQGGPSPYEQYF. The CDR3 nucleotides are TGTGCCAGCAGCCAAGGGGGCCCCAGCCCCTACGAGCAGTACTTC.

This clone occurred once. The chain combines TRBV7-2 with TRBJ2-1; 12 nucleotides agree with TRBD2. Germline lookup yields CDR1 SGHTA and CDR2 FQGNSA. This CDR3 spans 15 amino acids. V gave up 5 bases and J gave up 6 bases; unmatched junction bases: 5. In nucleotides, the CDR3 is TGTGCCAGCAGCAAACTAGCGGGGGGCCCCAATGAGCAGTTCTTC. Amino acids: CASSKLAGGPNEQFF.